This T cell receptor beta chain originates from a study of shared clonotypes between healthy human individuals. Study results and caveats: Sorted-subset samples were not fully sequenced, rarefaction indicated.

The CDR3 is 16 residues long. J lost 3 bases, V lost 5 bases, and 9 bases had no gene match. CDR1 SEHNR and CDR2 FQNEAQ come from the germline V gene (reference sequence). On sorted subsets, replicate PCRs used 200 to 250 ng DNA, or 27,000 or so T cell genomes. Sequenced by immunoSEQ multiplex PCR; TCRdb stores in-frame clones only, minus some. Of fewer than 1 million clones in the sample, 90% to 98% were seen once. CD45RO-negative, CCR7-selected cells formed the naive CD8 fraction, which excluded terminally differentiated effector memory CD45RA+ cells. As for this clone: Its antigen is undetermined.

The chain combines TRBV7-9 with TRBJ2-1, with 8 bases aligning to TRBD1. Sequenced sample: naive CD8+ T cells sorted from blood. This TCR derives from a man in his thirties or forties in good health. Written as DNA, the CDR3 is TGTGCCAGCAGCCCTGGAACCGGACAGGGCTACAATGAGCAGTTCTTC. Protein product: CASSPGTGQGYNEQFF.